The entry that follows covers one T cell receptor beta chain sequence. Survey-level TCR beta sequencing used the immunoSEQ assay. Using immunoSEQ multiplex PCR, the repertoire was profiled, and TCRdb retains in-frame clones only, with some absent. The sample lists approximately 70,000 clones, roughly 93% occurring once. What was sequenced was PBMCs. This clonotype was sampled from a man aged 40-49 years with rheumatoid arthritis.

The CDR3 loop is CASSSWTGSPKNIQYF. The DNA of the CDR3 is TGTGCCAGCAGCTCCTGGACAGGGTCGCCCAAAAACATTCAGTACTTC. The V and J genes are TRBV28 and TRBJ2-4; 8 bases align to TRBD1. Germline V lookup: CDR1 MDHEN, CDR2 SYDVKM. Trimming at V came to 6 bases and at J to 2 bases, leaving 9 bases not matched to a gene. There are 16 residues in the CDR3.